This T cell receptor beta chain emerged from a study of blood T cell repertoires in COVID-19. The overall study: The United States, Italy and Spain provided the acute and convalescent COVID-19 samples. The cDNA or gDNA used as material had been derived from T cells, B-cell-depleted T cells, or PBMCs.

Methods used by the authors: Counts of nucleated cells, estimated from reference gene primer amplification, were obtained. Measured with immunoSEQ multiplex PCR; TCRdb has only the in-frame clones, and not every one. The DNA was the basis for D and trimming; V, J and clone size are from that table. The sample has over 70,000 clones; about 89% are singletons. This CDR3 comprises 15 residues. Trimming at V came to 5 bases and at J to 5 bases, leaving 10 bases not matched to a gene. CDR1 and CDR2 from the germline V gene are LNHDA and SQIVND (reference sequence). The chain carries TRBV19 and TRBJ2-5, with 8 positions matching TRBD1. The specimen was peripheral blood. This sequence was found in a human donor in a cohort sampled during active COVID-19. The CDR3 nucleotides read TGTGCCAGTAGTCGCCCGGACAGGGAGGTGGAGACCCAGTACTTC. It specifies CASSRPDREVETQYF.